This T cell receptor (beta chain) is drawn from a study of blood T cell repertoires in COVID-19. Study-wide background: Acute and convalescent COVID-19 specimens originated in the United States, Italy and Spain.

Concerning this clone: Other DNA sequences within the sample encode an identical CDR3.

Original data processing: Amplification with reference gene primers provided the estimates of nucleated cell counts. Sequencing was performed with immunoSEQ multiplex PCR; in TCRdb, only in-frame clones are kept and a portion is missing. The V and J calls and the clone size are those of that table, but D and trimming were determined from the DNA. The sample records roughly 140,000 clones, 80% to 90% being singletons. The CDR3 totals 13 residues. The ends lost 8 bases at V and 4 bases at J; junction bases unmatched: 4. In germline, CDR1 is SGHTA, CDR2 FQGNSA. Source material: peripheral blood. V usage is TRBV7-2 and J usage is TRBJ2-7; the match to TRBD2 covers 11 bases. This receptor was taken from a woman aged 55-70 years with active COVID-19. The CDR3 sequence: CASGTSGGYEQYF. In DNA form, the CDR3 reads TGTGCCAGCGGGACTAGCGGCGGGTACGAGCAGTACTTC.